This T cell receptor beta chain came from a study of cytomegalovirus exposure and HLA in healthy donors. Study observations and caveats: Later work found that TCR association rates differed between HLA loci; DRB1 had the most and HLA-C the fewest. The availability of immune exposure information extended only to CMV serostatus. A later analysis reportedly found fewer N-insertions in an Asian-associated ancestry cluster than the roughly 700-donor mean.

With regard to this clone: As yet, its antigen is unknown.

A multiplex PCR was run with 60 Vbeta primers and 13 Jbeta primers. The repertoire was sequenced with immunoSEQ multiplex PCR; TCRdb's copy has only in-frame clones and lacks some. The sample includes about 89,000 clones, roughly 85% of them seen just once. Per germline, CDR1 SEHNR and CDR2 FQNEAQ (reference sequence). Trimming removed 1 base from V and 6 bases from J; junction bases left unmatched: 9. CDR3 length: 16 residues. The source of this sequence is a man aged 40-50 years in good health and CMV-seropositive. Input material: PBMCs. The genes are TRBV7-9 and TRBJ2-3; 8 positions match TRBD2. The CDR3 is CASSLGLAGRRDTQYF. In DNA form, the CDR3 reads TGTGCCAGCAGCTTAGGTTTAGCGGGACGTAGGGATACGCAGTATTTT. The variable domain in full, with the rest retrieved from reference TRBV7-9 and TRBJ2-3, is DTGVSQNPRHKITKRGQNVTFRCDPISEHNRLYWYRQTLGQGPEFLTYFQNEAQLEKSRLLSDRFSAERPKGSFSTLEIQRTEQGDSAMYLCASSLGLAGRRDTQYFGPGTRLTVL.